Presented here are 3 T cell receptor beta chains from one specimen sequenced in a study of cytomegalovirus exposure and HLA in healthy donors. Libraries were prepared by immunoSEQ multiplex PCR; TCRdb keeps only in-frame clonotypes and omits some of them. The data show about 110,000 clones, with around 95% seen just once and around 0.65% held by the top ten. The source material was PBMCs. The receptor set was obtained from a woman in her late teens or twenties in good health and CMV-seronegative.

The chain has TRBV28 and TRBJ1-2; TRBD1 matches 8 bases. After removal of 3 bases from V and 4 bases from J, the junction contained 10 bases not matched to a gene. CDR1 and CDR2 from the germline V gene are MDHEN and SYDVKM. CDR3 size: 16 residues. CDR3 sequence (DNA): TGTGCCAGCAGTTTGGTTCCGACAGGGGCTGCCTATGGCTACACCTTC. Its protein is CASSLVPTGAAYGYTF.

The chain is built from TRBV29-1 and TRBJ1-1, with D tentatively TRBD1 (6 bases). Trimming took 6 bases from V and 1 from J, leaving 9 bases between them. Per germline, CDR1 SQVTM and CDR2 ANQGSEA. This CDR3 region has 12 residues. The CDR3 nucleotides read TGCAGCGTAGAGACAGGGAACACTGAAGCTTTCTTT. Its protein is CSVETGNTEAFF.

The chain couples TRBV7-9 to TRBJ2-7; D may be TRBD2 (5 bases). The germline gives CDR1 SEHNR, CDR2 FQNEAQ (reference sequence). CDR3 length: 13 amino acids. Trimming pared 5 bases from V and 4 bases from J, leaving 12 bases between. The CDR3 protein is CASSHSEGYEQYF. In DNA, the CDR3 is TGTGCCAGCAGCCACAGTGAGGGATACGAGCAGTACTTC.